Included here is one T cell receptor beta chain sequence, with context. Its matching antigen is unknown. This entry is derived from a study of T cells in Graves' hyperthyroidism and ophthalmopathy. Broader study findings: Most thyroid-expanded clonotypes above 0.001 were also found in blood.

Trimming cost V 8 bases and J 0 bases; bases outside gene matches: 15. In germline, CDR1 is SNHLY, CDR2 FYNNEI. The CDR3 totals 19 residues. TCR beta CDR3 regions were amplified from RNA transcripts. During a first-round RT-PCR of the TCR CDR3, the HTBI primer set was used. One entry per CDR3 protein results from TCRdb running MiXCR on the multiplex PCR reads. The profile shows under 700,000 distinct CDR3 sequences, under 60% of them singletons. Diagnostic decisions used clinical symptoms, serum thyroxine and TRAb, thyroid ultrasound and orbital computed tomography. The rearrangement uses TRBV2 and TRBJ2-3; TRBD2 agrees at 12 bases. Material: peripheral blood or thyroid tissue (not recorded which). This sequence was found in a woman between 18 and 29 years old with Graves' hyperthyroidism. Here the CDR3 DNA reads TGTGCCAGCCAAACACCAGGGGCTAGCGGGGGGGTAAGCACAGATACGCAGTATTTT. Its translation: CASQTPGASGGVSTDTQYF. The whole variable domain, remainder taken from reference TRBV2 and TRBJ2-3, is EPEVTQTPSHQVTQMGQEVILRCVPISNHLYFYWYRQILGQKVEFLVSFYNNEISEKSEIFDDQFSVERPDGSNFTLKIRSTKLEDSAMYFCASQTPGASGGVSTDTQYFGPGTRLTVL.